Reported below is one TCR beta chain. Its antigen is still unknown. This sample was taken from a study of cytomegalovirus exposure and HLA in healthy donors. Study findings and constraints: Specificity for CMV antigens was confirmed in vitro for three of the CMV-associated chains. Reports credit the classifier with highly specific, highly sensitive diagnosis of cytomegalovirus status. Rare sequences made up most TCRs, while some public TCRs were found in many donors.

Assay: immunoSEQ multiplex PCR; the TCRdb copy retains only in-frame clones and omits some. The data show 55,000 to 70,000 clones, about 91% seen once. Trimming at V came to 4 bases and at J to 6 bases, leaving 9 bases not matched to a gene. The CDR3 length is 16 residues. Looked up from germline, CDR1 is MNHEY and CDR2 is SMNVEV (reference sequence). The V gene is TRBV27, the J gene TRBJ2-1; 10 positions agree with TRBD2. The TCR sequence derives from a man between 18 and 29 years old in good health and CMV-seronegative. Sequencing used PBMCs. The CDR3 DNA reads TGTGCCAGCAGTTCCTCCACTAGCGGGAAGTTCAATGAGCAGTTCTTC. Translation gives CASSSSTSGKFNEQFF.